These T cell receptor beta chains were read from a single sample in a study of shared clonotypes between healthy human individuals. Clones were sequenced by immunoSEQ multiplex PCR, and TCRdb holds only the in-frame ones, with some missing. This sample yields around 350,000 clones, of which about 73% are seen a single time; roughly 10% belongs to the top ten. The sequenced sample consisted of memory CD4+ T cells sorted from blood. The receptor source for this set is a man aged 25 to 40 in good health. CDR3s include the opening cysteine and the closing phenylalanine or tryptophan. The D gene is left open where the match is weak. Some rows mark clone size as missing; the rest say once, few, many or name a class of expanded clone.

clone size: few; J gene: TRBJ2-1; V gene: TRBV7-2; D gene: TRBD2; CDR3 DNA: TGTGCCAGCAGCGCCGGGACTATCTCCTACAATGAGCAGTTCTTC; CDR3 protein: CASSAGTISYNEQFF
clone size: NA; J gene: TRBJ2-3; V gene: TRBV7-9; D gene: NA; CDR3 DNA: TGTGCCAGCAGCATACACACAGATACGCAGTATTTT; CDR3 protein: CASSIHTDTQYF
clone size: NA; J gene: TRBJ2-7; V gene: TRBV28; D gene: NA; CDR3 DNA: TGTGCCAGCACCCCTTCAGGGATCTCCTACGAGCAGTACTTC; CDR3 protein: CASTPSGISYEQYF
clone size: NA; J gene: TRBJ1-2; V gene: TRBV29-1; D gene: TRBD1; CDR3 DNA: TGCAGCGTTCCCAGGGGGACTACTAACTATGGCTACACCTTC; CDR3 protein: CSVPRGTTNYGYTF
clone size: NA; J gene: TRBJ1-3; V gene: TRBV2; D gene: NA; CDR3 DNA: TGTGCCAGCAGCTTCGCCTCTGGAAACACCATATATTTT; CDR3 protein: CASSFASGNTIYF
clone size: NA; J gene: TRBJ1-1; V gene: TRBV15; D gene: NA; CDR3 DNA: TGTGCCACACAGGGAGGGTACACTGAAGCTTTCTTT; CDR3 protein: CATQGGYTEAFF
clone size: NA; J gene: TRBJ2-3; V gene: TRBV10-3; D gene: TRBD2; CDR3 DNA: TGTGCCATCAGTCCTAGCGGGGAAACAGATACGCAGTATTTT; CDR3 protein: CAISPSGETDTQYF
clone size: few; J gene: TRBJ2-2; V gene: TRBV5-1; D gene: NA; CDR3 DNA: TGCGCCAGCAGCGTACAGGGTCCCGGGGAGCTGTTTTTT; CDR3 protein: CASSVQGPGELFF
clone size: NA; J gene: TRBJ1-5; V gene: TRBV18; D gene: TRBD1; CDR3 DNA: TGTGCCAGCAATACCGGGACAGGGGGTGTCGGCAATCAGCCCCAGCATTTT; CDR3 protein: CASNTGTGGVGNQPQHF
clone size: many; J gene: TRBJ2-7; V gene: TRBV7-9; D gene: TRBD2; CDR3 DNA: TGTGCCAGCAGCCTACTAGCGGGAGGGCCGGGCGAGCAGTACTTC; CDR3 protein: CASSLLAGGPGEQYF
clone size: once; J gene: TRBJ1-3; V gene: TRBV5-1; D gene: NA; CDR3 DNA: TGCGCCAGCAGCACCGCTACAGGGTCGGCAGGAAACACCATATATTTT; CDR3 protein: CASSTATGSAGNTIYF
clone size: NA; J gene: TRBJ1-3; V gene: TRBV28; D gene: NA; CDR3 DNA: TGTGCCAGTTCCAGAGGCTCGTTCTCTGGAAACACCATATATTTT; CDR3 protein: CASSRGSFSGNTIYF
clone size: NA; J gene: TRBJ2-1; V gene: TRBV11-3; D gene: NA; CDR3 DNA: TGTGCCAGCAGCTTGGGGTCGAAAAATGAGCAGTTCTTC; CDR3 protein: CASSLGSKNEQFF
clone size: NA; J gene: TRBJ2-6; V gene: TRBV19; D gene: NA; CDR3 DNA: TGTGCCAGTAGTAACCCTTCTGGGGCCAACGTCCTGACTTTC; CDR3 protein: CASSNPSGANVLTF